These 14 T cell receptor beta chains originate from one sample sequenced in a study of CD8 T cells in Susac syndrome. cDNA came from approximately 0.5 to 1 ug RNA primed by random hexamers. TCRdb passed the immunoSEQ multiplex PCR reads through MiXCR, listing each CDR3 protein once. The sample comprises 80,000 to 90,000 distinct CDR3 sequences, roughly 94% of which are singletons, and about 0.45% rests with the top ten. Source material: CD8+ T cells from PBMCs. These receptors were obtained from a human donor with Susac syndrome.

The V call is TRBV6-5, the J call TRBJ2-1, with 7 positions matching TRBD2. In germline, CDR1 is MNHEY, CDR2 SVGAGI. Germline trimming cut 2 bases from V and 13 bases from J; bases unmatched to any gene: 11. This CDR3 spans 14 amino acids. CDR3 DNA sequence: TGTGCCAGCAGTTACGGCCGCGGCGGGAGATCCCAGTTCTTC. Residues: CASSYGRGGRSQFF.

Only a few counts were recorded for this clonotype. V usage is TRBV5-6 and J usage is TRBJ1-5, with 7 bases lining up with TRBD1. The trim removed 2 bases at V and 3 bases at J, leaving 2 bases unmatched. CDR1 SGHDT and CDR2 YYEEEE come from the germline V gene. The CDR3 spans 14 residues. The CDR3 coding sequence is TGTGCCAGCAGCTTAGGGACAGTCAATCAGCCCCAGCATTTT. Amino acid sequence: CASSLGTVNQPQHF.

The chain couples TRBV13 to TRBJ2-2, with D possibly being TRBD1 or TRBD2 (5 bases each). Looked up from germline, CDR1 is PRHDT and CDR2 is FYEKMQ (reference sequence). With 5 bases removed from V and 2 bases from J, the gap between germline ends came to 12 bases. The CDR3 has 15 amino acids. CDR3 in amino acids: CASSHTGTNTGELFF. CDR3 in DNA: TGTGCCAGCAGCCATACCGGGACCAACACCGGGGAGCTGTTTTTT.

The V and J genes are TRBV7-9 and TRBJ2-7; no firm D call. V gave up 7 bases and J gave up 2 bases, with 6 bases separating them. The germline CDR1 and CDR2 sequences are SEHNR and FQNEAQ (reference sequence). The CDR3 consists of 11 residues. The chain's CDR3 is CASTSPYEQYF. The DNA of the CDR3 is TGTGCCAGCACCTCCCCCTACGAGCAGTACTTC.

The V gene is TRBV20-1, the J gene TRBJ1-1; 7 bases map to TRBD1. J lost 0 bases, V lost 1 base, and 5 bases had no gene match. This CDR3 has 15 residues. Germline lookup yields CDR1 DFQATT and CDR2 SNEGSKA (reference sequence). The CDR3 coding sequence is TGCAGTGCTAGAGCCCGGGACAGCATGAACACTGAAGCTTTCTTT. It is translated as CSARARDSMNTEAFF.

V is TRBV29-1 and J is TRBJ2-7, with 7 bases matching TRBD1. The CDR3 runs 11 residues. Germline assignment: CDR1 SQVTM and CDR2 ANQGSEA. The J segment lost 3 bases and the V segment lost 7 bases, leaving 3 bases of the junction unmatched. The CDR3 protein is CSAGTVYEQYF. The CDR3 coding sequence is TGCAGCGCAGGGACAGTCTACGAGCAGTACTTC.

V gene TRBV30 combines with J gene TRBJ2-5, with 8 positions matching TRBD1. Germline-derived CDR1 and CDR2 are GTSNPN and SVGIG (reference sequence). The CDR3 totals 13 residues. Germline trimming cut 7 bases from V and 2 bases from J; bases unmatched to any gene: 6. CDR3 nucleotides: TGTGCCTTGGACAGGGTCGGGCAAGAGACCCAGTACTTC. Amino acid sequence: CALDRVGQETQYF.

The rearrangement joins TRBV30 to TRBJ1-1; a possible D gene is TRBD1 (5 bases). V was trimmed by 1 base and J by 0 bases, leaving 9 bases between them. This CDR3 has 14 amino acids. Germline V gene data show CDR1 as GTSNPN and CDR2 as SVGIG (reference sequence). CDR3 sequence reads: CAWSGLTVNTEAFF. CDR3 DNA sequence: TGTGCCTGGAGTGGCCTGACAGTGAACACTGAAGCTTTCTTT.

J is TRBJ2-5 and V is TRBV6-5, with TRBD1 as a possible D gene (5 bases). The germline CDR1 and CDR2 sequences are MNHEY and SVGAGI. The CDR3 runs to 14 residues. Trimming cost V 2 bases and J 5 bases, with 12 bases left between them. The DNA of the CDR3 is TGTGCCAGCAGTTACGGCCAGGGATGGGAGACCCAGTACTTC. Translation: CASSYGQGWETQYF.

The CDR3 loop is CASSDWLGENTEAFF. The CDR3 region has the DNA TGTGCCAGCAGCGACTGGCTGGGGGAGAACACTGAAGCTTTCTTT. The rearrangement uses TRBV7-9 and TRBJ1-1; tentatively, D is TRBD1 (5 bases). The V end was cut by 5 bases, the J end by 1 base, with 14 bases between. Looked up from germline, CDR1 is SEHNR and CDR2 is FQNEAQ (reference sequence). The CDR3 length is 15 residues.

The chain carries TRBV19 and TRBJ2-1, with D perhaps matching TRBD1 (5 bases). V was cut by 9 bases and J by 1 base, with 10 bases left in between. The CDR3 has 13 residues. CDR1 LNHDA and CDR2 SQIVND come from the germline V gene (reference sequence). The chain's CDR3 is CASQDSSYNEQFF. The CDR3 DNA reads TGTGCCAGCCAAGACAGTTCCTACAATGAGCAGTTCTTC.

CDR3 loop: CSVVSSRKGDYEQYF. CDR3 coding DNA: TGCAGCGTTGTCTCTTCGAGGAAGGGAGACTACGAGCAGTACTTC. The chain recombines TRBV29-1 with TRBJ2-7; perhaps TRBD2 as D (5 bases). The CDR3 extends over 15 amino acids. Per the germline V gene, CDR1 is SQVTM and CDR2 is ANQGSEA. V was pared by 4 bases and J by 3 bases, with 19 bases between.

This clonotype was recorded only once. The genes are TRBV11-2 and TRBJ2-1, with D perhaps TRBD2 (5 bases). V dropped 9 bases and J dropped 4 bases, with 19 bases sitting between them. The CDR3 spans 15 residues. Germline V gives CDR1 SGHAT, CDR2 FQNNGV. The CDR3 nucleotides read TGTGCCAGTGAGGACGCCTGGGGAGAGTACAATGAGCAGTTCTTC. It specifies CASEDAWGEYNEQFF. Combining the CDR3 with reference TRBV11-2 and TRBJ2-1 gives the whole variable domain EAGVAQSPRYKIIEKRQSVAFWCNPISGHATLYWYQQILGQGPKLLIQFQNNGVVDDSQLPKDRFSAERLKGVDSTLKIQPAKLEDSAVYLCASEDAWGEYNEQFFGPGTRLTVL.

The V call is TRBV12-3 or TRBV12-4, the J call TRBJ2-3; D is perhaps TRBD2 (5 bases). The CDR3 consists of 13 residues. The ends were cut back, 6 bases at V and 1 base at J, with 8 bases in the middle. CDR3 in amino acids: CASRPGGTDTQYF. In DNA, the CDR3 is TGTGCCAGCAGACCCGGGGGCACAGATACGCAGTATTTT.